This TCR beta chain derives from a study of T cells in Graves' hyperthyroidism and ophthalmopathy. Whole-study context: Once the initial diagnosis was made, peripheral blood was obtained before any treatment.

TCR beta CDR3 regions were amplified from RNA. Carried out on the TCR CDR3, a first-round RT-PCR used the HTBI primer set. Each CDR3 protein is one row after TCRdb ran MiXCR on the multiplex PCR reads. The table lists hundreds of thousands of distinct CDR3 sequences, around 20% of them singletons. V was clipped by 5 bases and J by 7 bases, with 12 bases between them. Germline loops: CDR1 MNHEY, CDR2 SMNVEV (reference sequence). The CDR3 has 14 residues. PBMCs were sourced from around 10 ml fresh peripheral blood. This clonotype was observed at least ten times. Input material: blood. The chain is built from TRBV27 and TRBJ1-6; possibly TRBD1 for D (5 bases). This clonotype was sampled from a man between 35 and 55 years old with Graves' ophthalmopathy. The CDR3 loop reads CASSTDRRNSPLHF. CDR3 DNA sequence: TGTGCCAGCAGTACAGACAGAAGAAATTCACCCCTCCACTTT.